This T cell receptor (beta chain) comes out of a study of technical replicates of blood from several donors. Assay: immunoSEQ multiplex PCR; the TCRdb copy retains only in-frame clones and omits some. Among around 9,000 clones listed, 91% were seen once. CDR3 length: 14 residues. Unmatched junction bases numbered 9, after V lost 7 bases and J lost 4 bases. Germline V CDR1 and CDR2: SEHNR, FQNEAQ (reference sequence). This chain connects TRBV7-9 to TRBJ2-5; 7 bases align to TRBD1. The clonotype originates from a human donor in good health. What was sequenced was PBMCs. In nucleotides, the CDR3 is TGTGCCAGCACCAACAGGGGAACCCCAGAGACCCAGTACTTC. Its translation: CASTNRGTPETQYF.